This is a list of T cell receptor beta chains from one sample in a study of blood T cell repertoires in COVID-19. TCRdb's table, derived via immunoSEQ multiplex PCR, lists solely in-frame clones and lacks some. The sample yields about 130,000 clones, approximately 84% seen once. Material for sequencing was peripheral blood. The source is a woman aged 60-70 years with acute or convalescent COVID-19. Each CDR3 is given with its conserved first and last residue. A D gene is named only where the DNA matches it firmly.

j_gene,d_gene,v_gene,CDR3aa
TRBJ2-3,TRBD2,TRBV6-5,CASSTQTSGGTQYF
TRBJ1-6,NA,TRBV15,CATRDVTGWNSPLHF
TRBJ1-1,TRBD1,TRBV5-1,CASSSGQGALTEAFF
TRBJ2-2,TRBD2,TRBV5-1,CASSPRAGGNTGELFF
TRBJ2-5,NA,TRBV24-1,CATSDSSGLETQYF
TRBJ1-2,TRBD1,TRBV2,CASTQPRDRGPRYTF
TRBJ2-6,TRBD1,TRBV6-6,CASRTGAGANVLTF
TRBJ2-5,TRBD2,TRBV18,CASSSDLLAGGLETQYF
TRBJ1-2,NA,TRBV3-1/TRBV3-2,CASSQGEGMGGYTF
TRBJ1-4,NA,TRBV14,CASSQDRGEKLFF
TRBJ1-5,NA,TRBV27,CASSLSDSNQPQHF
TRBJ1-2,TRBD1,TRBV20-1,CSASFWDRGVYGYTF
TRBJ2-1,NA,TRBV10-1,CASSESTGRNEQFF
TRBJ2-5,NA,TRBV2,CASRNEIQETQYF
TRBJ2-3,NA,TRBV19,CASSTVSTDTQYF
TRBJ2-1,TRBD2,TRBV5-6,CASSRSLAGAYNEQFF
TRBJ1-1,NA,TRBV19,CASSIDRRGGTEAFF
TRBJ1-5,NA,TRBV5-1,CASSLTPEQPQHF
TRBJ1-2,NA,TRBV27,CASSSEYAGDYGYTF
TRBJ1-5,NA,TRBV30,CAWRPGEYGNQPQHF
TRBJ1-2,TRBD1,TRBV5-1,CASSSSGQNYGYTF
TRBJ1-1,NA,TRBV5-1,CASSPRQATNTEAFF
TRBJ2-1,TRBD2,TRBV5-1,CASTPPSGETNEQFF
TRBJ2-3,NA,TRBV19,CASSLREGQLPDTQYF
TRBJ1-1,NA,TRBV2,CASSELDMNTEAFF
TRBJ1-1,NA,TRBV7-8,CASSLVGELEAFF
TRBJ2-7,NA,TRBV30,CAWNRQMPYEQYF
TRBJ2-2,TRBD1,TRBV24-1,CATSDPDRGNTGELFF
TRBJ1-2,NA,TRBV9,CASSSTSPGLYGYTF
TRBJ1-1,NA,TRBV5-1,CASSLAGGPEAFF
TRBJ1-2,NA,TRBV6-5,CASDREFYGYTF
TRBJ1-1,NA,TRBV19,CASSIPNTEAFF
TRBJ1-2,NA,TRBV12-3/TRBV12-4,CASSLLSTYGYTF